This TCR beta chain was found in a study of T cell repertoires in cytomegalovirus infection. The study, taken as a whole, reports: In two of eight donors, the top clonotype was HLA-C-restricted CMV-specific.

CDR3 length equals 14 residues. V was pared by 5 bases and J by 3 bases, with 4 bases of the junction left unmatched. Germline V gene sequence: CDR1 SGHTA, CDR2 FQGNSA. About this clonotype itself: Its cognate antigen is unknown.

TCRdb called the reads again in MiXCR, with one record for every CDR3 protein. The data hold over 250,000 distinct CDR3 sequences, with about a quarter observed a single time. This chain connects TRBV7-2 to TRBJ2-7; TRBD1 matches 10 bases. This clonotype originated in a human donor in good health (CMV status not recorded). Some clones in this sample may be carry-over from other donors' samples. The sequencing sample was made of PBMCs. The CDR3 reads CASSPGDRGYEQYF. The CDR3 DNA reads TGTGCCAGCAGCCCGGGGGACAGGGGCTACGAGCAGTACTTC.